Following are 27 T cell receptor beta chains from one sample sequenced in a study of blood T cell repertoires in COVID-19. This table comes from immunoSEQ multiplex PCR, and its TCRdb copy is limited to in-frame clones, with some not included. The data contain 180,000 or so clones, about four fifths of them seen just once; the ten biggest clones take up approximately 11%. The sequenced sample consisted of PBMCs or T cells enriched from blood (not recorded which). Receptors originate from a man aged 45-65 years who had recovered from COVID-19.

The V call is TRBV19, the J call TRBJ2-1, with 10 bases lining up with TRBD1. The CDR3 contains 15 residues. V trimming: 6 bases; J trimming: 8 bases; junction bases outside the gene matches: 10. Per germline, CDR1 LNHDA and CDR2 SQIVND (reference sequence). CDR3 in amino acids: CASRQGQGRWHEQFF. DNA of the CDR3: TGTGCCAGTAGGCAGGGACAGGGGAGGTGGCATGAGCAGTTCTTC. Full variable domain (outside the CDR3, taken from reference TRBV19 and TRBJ2-1): DGGITQSPKYLFRKEGQNVTLSCEQNLNHDAMYWYRQDPGQGLRLIYYSQIVNDFQKGDIAEGYSVSREKKESFPLTVTSAQKNPTAFYLCASRQGQGRWHEQFFGPGTRLTVL.

The V call is TRBV9, the J call TRBJ2-4; TRBD1 agrees at 10 bases. The V gene's germline CDR1 is SGDLS and CDR2 YYNGEE. V lost 5 bases, J lost 6 bases, and 2 bases stayed unmatched. The CDR3 is 13 residues long. The CDR3 nucleotides read TGTGCCAGCAGGACAGGGGGCAGAAACATTCAGTACTTC. Translation: CASRTGGRNIQYF.

J is TRBJ2-2 and V is TRBV5-5; possible D gene TRBD1, 6 bases. Germline CDR1 SGHKS, CDR2 YYEKEE (reference sequence). The CDR3 totals 14 residues. V was shortened by 6 bases and J by 5 bases, with 14 bases between the two germline ends. The CDR3 loop is CASNPFDRTGELFF. The CDR3 nucleotides read TGTGCCAGCAACCCCTTCGACAGGACCGGGGAGCTGTTTTTT.

This clone was seen a handful of times. The genes are TRBV15 and TRBJ2-7; 7 bases are shared with TRBD1. The germline V gene has CDR1 LNHNV and CDR2 YYDKDF (reference sequence). This CDR3 spans 17 amino acids. With 5 bases clipped from V and 6 bases from J, the junction kept 19 bases outside the gene matches. CDR3 DNA: TGTGCCACCAGCCCCACCGTAGGGGGCAGGATCGGGCCCGAGCAGTACTTC. It codes for CATSPTVGGRIGPEQYF.

This clone was seen just once. The chain employs TRBV21-1 and TRBJ2-1; the D segment call TRBD2 is taken from the table without a DNA check. TRBV21-1 is listed as a pseudogene. The CDR3 contains 15 residues. The CDR3 nucleotides read TGTGCCAGCAGCCTGCGGGAGGAGGTTGACAATGAGCAGTTCTTC. Its translation is CASSLREEVDNEQFF.

The V gene is TRBV3-1 (or the pseudogene TRBV3-2), the J gene TRBJ1-5; 7 nucleotides agree with TRBD1. The V and J ends lost 5 bases and 7 bases, in that order; junction bases with no gene match: 5. Germline loops: CDR1 LGHDT, CDR2 YNNKEL (reference sequence). The CDR3 has 13 amino acids. The CDR3 DNA follows: TGTGCCAGCAGCTTTGACAGGGACCAGCCCCAGCATTTT. Translation gives CASSFDRDQPQHF.

The chain joins TRBV5-4 to TRBJ2-2; 9 bases match TRBD2. The CDR3 sequence is 16 residues long. J gave up 5 bases and V 0 bases, and 5 bases lay outside the gene matches. Per the germline V gene, CDR1 is SGHNT and CDR2 is YYREEE (reference sequence). The chain's CDR3 is CASSLAAGGPTGELFF. In DNA, the CDR3 is TGTGCCAGCAGCTTGGCGGCGGGAGGGCCTACCGGGGAGCTGTTTTTT.

This clone was seen a handful of times. V usage is TRBV27 and J usage is TRBJ2-2; TRBD1 matches at 12 bases. V dropped 6 bases and J dropped 9; count of bases not matched to a gene: 8. CDR1 MNHEY and CDR2 SMNVEV come from the germline V gene (reference sequence). The CDR3 runs 15 residues. The CDR3 DNA follows: TGTGCCAGCAGCCCCGGGACAGGGGGCATCAGGGAGCTGTTTTTT. It is translated as CASSPGTGGIRELFF.

CDR3 residues: CASRLAGGSDTQYF. The CDR3 coding sequence is TGCGCCAGCAGGCTAGCGGGGGGTTCAGATACGCAGTATTTT. The gene calls are TRBV10-2 and TRBJ2-3; 11 bases are shared with TRBD2. CDR1 and CDR2 from the germline V gene are WSHSY and SAAADI. V was clipped by 6 bases and J by 4 bases; unmatched bases: 3. There are 14 residues in the CDR3.

This chain joins TRBV4-1 and TRBJ1-3; no clear D. The CDR3 totals 17 residues. The V gene lost 1 base and the J gene lost 2 bases, with 15 bases spanning the gap. Per the germline V gene, CDR1 is MGHRA and CDR2 is YSYEKL. Written as DNA, the CDR3 is TGCGCCAGCAGCCAAGGAGCGCAAAGAGGGACTGGAAACACCATATATTTT. Amino acids: CASSQGAQRGTGNTIYF.

The chain is built from TRBV7-9 and TRBJ1-6; TRBD1 is a possible D gene (5 bases). The V gene lost 1 base and the J gene lost 8 bases, with 18 bases spanning the gap. The CDR3 sequence is 17 residues long. Germline-derived CDR1 and CDR2 are SEHNR and FQNEAQ (reference sequence). The CDR3 reads CASSLVTGTSNHSPLHF. The CDR3 DNA is TGTGCCAGCAGCTTAGTTACAGGAACTTCCAACCATTCACCCCTCCACTTT.

The chain couples TRBV7-9 to TRBJ2-6; 8 nucleotides line up with TRBD1. Per the germline V gene, CDR1 is SEHNR and CDR2 is FQNEAQ (reference sequence). This CDR3 is 16 amino acids long. V gave up 5 bases and J gave up 5 bases; unmatched junction bases: 8. Here the CDR3 DNA reads TGTGCCAGCAGCGTCGGACAGGGAGGTAGGGCCAACGTCCTGACTTTC. Translation gives CASSVGQGGRANVLTF. Full variable domain (remainder filled in from reference TRBV7-9 and TRBJ2-6): DTGVSQNPRHKITKRGQNVTFRCDPISEHNRLYWYRQTLGQGPEFLTYFQNEAQLEKSRLLSDRFSAERPKGSFSTLEIQRTEQGDSAMYLCASSVGQGGRANVLTFGAGSRLTVL.

The chain uses TRBV3-1 (or the pseudogene TRBV3-2) and TRBJ1-2; TRBD1 aligns across 8 bases. Germline V gives CDR1 LGHDT, CDR2 YNNKEL (reference sequence). Unmatched junction bases numbered 6, after V lost 5 bases and J lost 4 bases. CDR3 length equals 14 residues. CDR3 coding DNA: TGTGCCAGCAGCTTTCGGACAGGGACCTATGGCTACACCTTC. Its protein product is CASSFRTGTYGYTF.

J is TRBJ2-7 and V is TRBV19, with TRBD1 matching 8 bases. Germline values: CDR1 LNHDA, CDR2 SQIVND (reference sequence). This CDR3 comprises 14 residues. Germline trimming cut 2 bases from V and 5 bases from J; bases unmatched to any gene: 5. The CDR3 coding sequence is TGTGCCAGTAGTATATCTCGACAGGGGCACGAGCAGTACTTC. It codes for CASSISRQGHEQYF.

This chain connects TRBV24-1 to TRBJ2-1; unclear D gene. CDR3 length: 12 residues. With 0 bases removed from V and 7 bases from J, the gap between germline ends came to 3 bases. Germline V gene lookup returns CDR1 KGHDR and CDR2 SFDVKD. The CDR3, as DNA: TGTGCCACCAGTGATTTGCCGAATGAGCAGTTCTTC. This encodes CATSDLPNEQFF.

The chain uses TRBV7-8 and TRBJ2-1; 9 bases agree with TRBD1. The germline gives CDR1 SGHVS, CDR2 FQNEAQ. This CDR3 is built from 14 residues. Unmatched junction bases numbered 7, after V lost 1 base and J lost 12 bases. CDR3 sequence: CASSLEGDRVGQFF. CDR3 sequence (DNA): TGTGCCAGCAGCTTAGAGGGGGACAGGGTTGGGCAGTTCTTC.

The rearrangement links TRBV12-3 or TRBV12-4 to TRBJ1-1; D is undetermined. The CDR3 consists of 12 residues. The germline V and J ends were trimmed by 3 bases and 8 bases, with 10 bases remaining between them. CDR3 region: CASSLGGNEAFF. CDR3 in DNA: TGTGCCAGCAGTTTGGGAGGGAACGAAGCTTTCTTT.

This clone was counted only a few times. The chain combines TRBV12-3 or TRBV12-4 with TRBJ2-7, with 7 bases lining up with TRBD1. V shed 7 bases and J 9 bases; nucleotides not matched to a gene: 9. The CDR3 spans 12 residues. The CDR3 coding sequence is TGTGCCAGCACCCTATATACAGGGGTGCAGTACTTC. Translated, it gives CASTLYTGVQYF.

V usage is TRBV25-1 and J usage is TRBJ1-2, with D unclear. From germline, CDR1 is MGHDK and CDR2 SYGVNS. This CDR3 contains 13 residues. Trimming took 2 bases from V and 8 from J, leaving 12 bases between them. DNA of the CDR3: TGTGCCAGCAGTGAACCGGGATTGGGCGGCTACACCTTC. Translated, it gives CASSEPGLGGYTF.

The chain joins TRBV7-2 to TRBJ1-2; D not certain. V was pared by 1 base and J by 6 bases, with 9 bases between. This CDR3 has 13 residues. CDR1 and CDR2 (germline): SGHTA, FQGNSA. CDR3 in DNA: TGTGCCAGCAGCTTAGTTTTCCAGGATGGCTACACCTTC. As protein: CASSLVFQDGYTF.

The J gene is TRBJ2-3, the V gene TRBV2; tentative D call: TRBD2 (6 bases). The CDR3 is 13 amino acids. Germline V gene sequence: CDR1 SNHLY, CDR2 FYNNEI. The V end was cut by 6 bases, the J end by 9 bases, with 16 bases between. This CDR3 is CASRGLRYNTQYF. As DNA, the CDR3 is TGTGCCAGCAGGGGACTTCGCTACAACACGCAGTATTTT.

This rearrangement joins TRBV5-6 to TRBJ1-2; no firm D call. The CDR3 covers 14 residues. Trimming removed 4 bases from V and 2 bases from J, with 12 bases in between. The germline CDR1 and CDR2 sequences are SGHDT and YYEEEE. CDR3 coding DNA: TGTGCCAGCAGCAACCGAAGAAGCAACTATGGCTACACCTTC. Translated, it gives CASSNRRSNYGYTF.

This chain uses TRBV19 with TRBJ2-5, with 9 bases matching TRBD2. The CDR3 spans 19 residues. The germline V gene has CDR1 LNHDA and CDR2 SQIVND (reference sequence). Trimming at V came to 3 bases and at J to 9 bases, leaving 23 bases not matched to a gene. CDR3 protein: CASSMGSAGGPGGGRAQYF. The CDR3 nucleotides are TGTGCCAGTAGTATGGGATCAGCGGGAGGCCCCGGGGGTGGTCGGGCCCAGTACTTC.

The CDR3 DNA follows: TGTGCCAGCAGCCCCCTTGGGGGACAGGGTTCCTACGAGCAGTACTTC. Protein: CASSPLGGQGSYEQYF. The chain carries TRBV5-4 and TRBJ2-7; 9 bases are a match to TRBD1. Unmatched junction bases numbered 9, after V lost 4 bases and J lost 1 base. This CDR3 is built from 16 residues. The germline CDR1 and CDR2 sequences are SGHNT and YYREEE (reference sequence).

CDR3 amino acids: CASSERWGGFSGNTIYF. CDR3 bases: TGTGCCAGCAGTGAAAGGTGGGGGGGTTTCTCTGGAAACACCATATATTTT. V is TRBV6-1 and J is TRBJ1-3; TRBD1 is a possible D gene (5 bases). Germline V CDR1 and CDR2: MNHNS, SASEGT. The CDR3 is made up of 17 amino acids. V lost 2 bases and J 0 bases, leaving 14 bases between the germline ends.

The V call is TRBV7-9, the J call TRBJ1-1; D uncertain. Germline CDR1 and CDR2: SEHNR and FQNEAQ (reference sequence). The CDR3 extends over 14 amino acids. Trimming took off 1 base at V and 4 bases at J, with 10 bases between the two ends. The chain's CDR3 is CASSLDPQVTEAFF. The CDR3, as DNA: TGTGCCAGCAGCTTAGACCCCCAGGTCACTGAAGCTTTCTTT.

This clone turned up a few times. V is TRBV6-5 and J is TRBJ2-7; TRBD2 aligns across 7 bases. The CDR3 has 14 amino acids. V shed 5 bases and J 5 bases; nucleotides not matched to a gene: 9. Germline lookup yields CDR1 MNHEY and CDR2 SVGAGI. The CDR3 DNA is TGTGCCAGCAGTCCCACGGGCGGGGGAAACGAGCAGTACTTC. Its protein is CASSPTGGGNEQYF.